This TCR beta chain was obtained from a study of blood T cell repertoires in COVID-19. Study background: PBMCs, B-cell-depleted T cells, or T cells were the source of the cDNA or gDNA that made up the material.

V lost 0 bases and J 0 bases, leaving 10 bases between the germline ends. The CDR3 contains 15 residues. CDR1 is SGHNT and CDR2 is YYREEE in the germline V gene (reference sequence). The assay was immunoSEQ multiplex PCR, and TCRdb's table has in-frame clones only and misses some. The sample lists some 320,000 clones; roughly nine tenths were seen once. The gene calls are TRBV5-4 and TRBJ2-7; maybe TRBD2 (6 bases). Sample: PBMCs or T cells enriched from blood (not recorded which). The sequence came from a woman aged 25 to 39 who had been exposed to COVID-19. The CDR3 protein is CASSLDAGSSYEQYF. CDR3 DNA sequence: TGTGCCAGCAGCTTGGACGCGGGGTCCTCCTACGAGCAGTACTTC.